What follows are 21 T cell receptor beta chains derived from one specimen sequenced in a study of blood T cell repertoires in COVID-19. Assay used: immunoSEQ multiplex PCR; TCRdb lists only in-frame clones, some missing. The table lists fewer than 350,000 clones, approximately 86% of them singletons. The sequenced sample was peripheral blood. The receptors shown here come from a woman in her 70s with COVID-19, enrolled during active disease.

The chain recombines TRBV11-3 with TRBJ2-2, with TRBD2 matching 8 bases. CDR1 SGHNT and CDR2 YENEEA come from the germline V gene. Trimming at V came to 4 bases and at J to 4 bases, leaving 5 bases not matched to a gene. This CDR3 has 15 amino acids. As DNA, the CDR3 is TGTGCCAGCAGCTCGGACGGGGGGGCCACCGGGGAGCTGTTTTTT. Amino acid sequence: CASSSDGGATGELFF.

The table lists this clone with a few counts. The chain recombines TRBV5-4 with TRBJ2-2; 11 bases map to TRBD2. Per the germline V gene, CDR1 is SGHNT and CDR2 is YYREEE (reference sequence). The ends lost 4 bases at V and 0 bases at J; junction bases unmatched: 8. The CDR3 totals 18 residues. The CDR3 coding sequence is TGTGCCAGCAGCCCACGTAGCGGGGGGGCCTCGAACACCGGGGAGCTGTTTTTT. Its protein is CASSPRSGGASNTGELFF.

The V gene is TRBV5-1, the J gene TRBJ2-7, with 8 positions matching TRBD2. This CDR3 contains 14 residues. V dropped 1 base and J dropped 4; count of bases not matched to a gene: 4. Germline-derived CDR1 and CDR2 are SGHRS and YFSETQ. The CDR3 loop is CASSLPGGLYEQYF. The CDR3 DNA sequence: TGCGCCAGCAGCTTGCCGGGGGGGTTATACGAGCAGTACTTC.

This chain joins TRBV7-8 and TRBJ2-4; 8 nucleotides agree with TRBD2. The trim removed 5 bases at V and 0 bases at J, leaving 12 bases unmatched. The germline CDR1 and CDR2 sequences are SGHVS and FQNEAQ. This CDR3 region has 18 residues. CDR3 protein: CASSPKVAGGLAKNIQYF. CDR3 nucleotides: TGTGCCAGCAGCCCCAAGGTGGCGGGGGGCCTAGCCAAAAACATTCAGTACTTC. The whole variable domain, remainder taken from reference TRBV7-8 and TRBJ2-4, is GAGVSQSPRYKVAKRGQDVALRCDPISGHVSLFWYQQALGQGPEFLTYFQNEAQLDKSGLPSDRFFAERPEGSVSTLKIQRTQQEDSAVYLCASSPKVAGGLAKNIQYFGAGTRLSVL.

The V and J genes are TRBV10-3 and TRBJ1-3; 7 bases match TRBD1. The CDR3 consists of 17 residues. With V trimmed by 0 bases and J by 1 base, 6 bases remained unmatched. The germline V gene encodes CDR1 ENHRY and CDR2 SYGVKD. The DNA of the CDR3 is TGTGCCATCAGTGAGTCGAGAGACAGGGAATCTGGAAACACCATATATTTT. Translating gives CAISESRDRESGNTIYF.

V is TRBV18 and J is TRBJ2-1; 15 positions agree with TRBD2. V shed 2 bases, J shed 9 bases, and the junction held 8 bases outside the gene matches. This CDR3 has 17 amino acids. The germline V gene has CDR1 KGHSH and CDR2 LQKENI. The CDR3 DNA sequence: TGTGCCAGCTCACCAACACGGACTAGCGGGGGGGCAAGTGAGCAGTTCTTC. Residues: CASSPTRTSGGASEQFF.

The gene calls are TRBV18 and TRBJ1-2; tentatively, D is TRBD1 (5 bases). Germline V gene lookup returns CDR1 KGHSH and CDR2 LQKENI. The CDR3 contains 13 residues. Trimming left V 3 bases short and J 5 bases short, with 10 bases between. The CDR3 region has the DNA TGTGCCAGCTCACCGCATCCAGGGTATGGCTACACCTTC. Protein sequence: CASSPHPGYGYTF. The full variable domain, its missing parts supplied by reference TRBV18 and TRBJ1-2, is NAGVMQNPRHLVRRRGQEARLRCSPMKGHSHVYWYRQLPEEGLKFMVYLQKENIIDESGMPKERFSAEFPKEGPSILRIQQVVRGDSAAYFCASSPHPGYGYTFGSGTRLTVV.

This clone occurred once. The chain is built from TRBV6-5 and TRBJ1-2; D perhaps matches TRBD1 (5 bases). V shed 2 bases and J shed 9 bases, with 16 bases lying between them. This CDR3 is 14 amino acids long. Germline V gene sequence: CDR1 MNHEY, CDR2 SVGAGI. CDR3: CASSYTVAGRSYTF. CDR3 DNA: TGTGCCAGCAGTTACACGGTCGCGGGACGGAGCTACACCTTC.

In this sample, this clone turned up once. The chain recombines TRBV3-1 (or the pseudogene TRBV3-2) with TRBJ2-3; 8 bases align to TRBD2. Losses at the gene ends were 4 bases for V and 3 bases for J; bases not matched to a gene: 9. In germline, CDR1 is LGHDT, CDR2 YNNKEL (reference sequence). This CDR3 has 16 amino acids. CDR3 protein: CASSPEGLAGTDTQYF. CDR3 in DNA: TGTGCCAGCAGCCCGGAGGGGTTAGCGGGGACAGATACGCAGTATTTT.

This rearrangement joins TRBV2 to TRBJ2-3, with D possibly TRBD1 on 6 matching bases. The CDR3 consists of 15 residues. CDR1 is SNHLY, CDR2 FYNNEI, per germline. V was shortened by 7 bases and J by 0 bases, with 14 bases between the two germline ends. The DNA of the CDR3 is TGTGCCAGCATCCCAGGGGTCCCTAGCACAGATACGCAGTATTTT. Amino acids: CASIPGVPSTDTQYF.

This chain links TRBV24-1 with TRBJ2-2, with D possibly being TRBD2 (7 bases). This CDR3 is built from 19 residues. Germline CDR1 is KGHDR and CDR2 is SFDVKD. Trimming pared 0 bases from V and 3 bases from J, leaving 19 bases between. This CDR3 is CATSDLGSLAGADTGELFF. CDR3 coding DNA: TGTGCCACCAGTGATTTGGGGTCCTTGGCGGGGGCGGACACCGGGGAGCTGTTTTTT.

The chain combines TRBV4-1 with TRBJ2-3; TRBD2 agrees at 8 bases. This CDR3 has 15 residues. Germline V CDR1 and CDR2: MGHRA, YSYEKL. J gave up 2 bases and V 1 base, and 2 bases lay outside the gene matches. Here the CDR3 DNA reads TGCGCCAGCAGCCAAGGGGGACTAGTCACAGATACGCAGTATTTT. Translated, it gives CASSQGGLVTDTQYF.

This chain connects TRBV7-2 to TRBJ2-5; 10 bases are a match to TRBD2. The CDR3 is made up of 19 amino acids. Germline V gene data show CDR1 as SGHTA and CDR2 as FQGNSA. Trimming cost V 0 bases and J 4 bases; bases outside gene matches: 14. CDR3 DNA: TGTGCCAGCAGCTTAGCGAAGGAAGGTGGGGCTAGCGGGGGAGAGACCCAGTACTTC. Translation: CASSLAKEGGASGGETQYF. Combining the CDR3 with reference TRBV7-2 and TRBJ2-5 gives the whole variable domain GAGVSQSPSNKVTEKGKDVELRCDPISGHTALYWYRQSLGQGLEFLIYFQGNSAPDKSGLPSDRFSAERTGGSVSTLTIQRTQQEDSAVYLCASSLAKEGGASGGETQYFGPGTRLLVL.

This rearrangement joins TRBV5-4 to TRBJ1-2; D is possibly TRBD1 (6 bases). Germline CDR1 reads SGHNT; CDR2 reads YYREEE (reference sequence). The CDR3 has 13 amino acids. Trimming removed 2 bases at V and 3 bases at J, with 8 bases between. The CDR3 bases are TGTGCCAGCAGCTTCGACAGGCACTATGGCTACACCTTC. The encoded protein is CASSFDRHYGYTF.

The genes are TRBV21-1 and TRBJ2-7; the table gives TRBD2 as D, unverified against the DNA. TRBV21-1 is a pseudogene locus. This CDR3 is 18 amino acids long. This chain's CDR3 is CASSKVVGLAGVSYEQYF. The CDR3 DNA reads TGTGCCAGCAGCAAAGTGGTTGGACTAGCGGGGGTCTCCTACGAGCAGTACTTC.

The DNA of the CDR3 is TGTGCCAGTGTGGAGCGGGGGGGCACAGATACGCAGTATTTT. It yields the protein CASVERGGTDTQYF. The rearrangement links TRBV19 to TRBJ2-3; 9 bases align to TRBD2. The CDR3 contains 14 residues. V lost 8 bases and J lost 1; bases outside the gene matches: 4. Germline CDR1 LNHDA, CDR2 SQIVND (reference sequence).

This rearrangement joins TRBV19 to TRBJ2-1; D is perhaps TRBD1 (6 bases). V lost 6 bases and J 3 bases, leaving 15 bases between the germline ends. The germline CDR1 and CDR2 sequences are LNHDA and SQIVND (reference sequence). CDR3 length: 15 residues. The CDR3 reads CASSTRGPSYNEQFF. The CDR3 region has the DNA TGTGCCAGTAGCACCAGGGGCCCAAGCTACAATGAGCAGTTCTTC. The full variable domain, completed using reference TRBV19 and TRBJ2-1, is DGGITQSPKYLFRKEGQNVTLSCEQNLNHDAMYWYRQDPGQGLRLIYYSQIVNDFQKGDIAEGYSVSREKKESFPLTVTSAQKNPTAFYLCASSTRGPSYNEQFFGPGTRLTVL.

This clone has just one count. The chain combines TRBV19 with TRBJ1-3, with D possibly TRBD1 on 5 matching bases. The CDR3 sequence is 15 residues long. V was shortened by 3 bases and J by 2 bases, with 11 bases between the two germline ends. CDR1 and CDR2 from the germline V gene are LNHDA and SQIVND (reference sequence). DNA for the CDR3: TGTGCCAGTAGTATTTTATCGACAGCTGGAAACACCATATATTTT. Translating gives CASSILSTAGNTIYF.

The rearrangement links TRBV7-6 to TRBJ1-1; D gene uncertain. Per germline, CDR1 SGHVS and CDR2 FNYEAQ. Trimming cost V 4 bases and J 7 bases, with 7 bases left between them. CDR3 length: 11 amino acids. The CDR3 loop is CASSYQDEAFF. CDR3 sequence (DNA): TGTGCCAGCAGCTATCAGGATGAAGCTTTCTTT.

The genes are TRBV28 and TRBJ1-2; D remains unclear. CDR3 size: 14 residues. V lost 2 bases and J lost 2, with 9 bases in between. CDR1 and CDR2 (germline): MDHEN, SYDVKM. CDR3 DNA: TGTGCCAGCAGTTTACAGTCCCCCAACTATGGCTACACCTTC. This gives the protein CASSLQSPNYGYTF.

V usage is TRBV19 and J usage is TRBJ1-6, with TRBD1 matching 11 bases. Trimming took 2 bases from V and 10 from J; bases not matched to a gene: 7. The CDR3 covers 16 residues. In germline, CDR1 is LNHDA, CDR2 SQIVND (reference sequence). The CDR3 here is CASSIKSGTGGSPLHF. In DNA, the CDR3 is TGTGCCAGTAGTATAAAGTCGGGGACAGGGGGATCACCCCTCCACTTT.